This T cell receptor (beta chain) was sequenced during a study of T-cell reconstitution after alpha-beta-depleted transplantation in children. The CDR3 loop spans 13 amino acids. The germline gives CDR1 SEHNR, CDR2 FQNEAQ (reference sequence). Trimming at V came to 5 bases and at J to 7 bases, leaving 8 bases not matched to a gene. The TCRbeta library incorporated unique molecular identifiers. One entry per CDR3 protein results from TCRdb running MiXCR on the PCR reads. The repertoire includes over 300,000 distinct CDR3 sequences, 10% to 13% of them detected once, and 2.4% sits in the top ten. This chain uses TRBV7-9 with TRBJ2-7, with TRBD2 identical over 7 bases. The sample in question was PBMCs from the stem cell graft donor, obtained from the stem cell graft. This receptor was identified in a human donor who donated a stem cell graft to a child with acute lymphoblastic leukemia. CDR3 bases: TGTGCCAGCAGCCTCATACCGGGGGGAGAGCAGTACTTC. Translating it yields CASSLIPGGEQYF. The full variable domain, in which reference TRBV7-9 and TRBJ2-7 provide the parts outside the CDR3, is DTGVSQNPRHKITKRGQNVTFRCDPISEHNRLYWYRQTLGQGPEFLTYFQNEAQLEKSRLLSDRFSAERPKGSFSTLEIQRTEQGDSAMYLCASSLIPGGEQYFGPGTRLTVT.